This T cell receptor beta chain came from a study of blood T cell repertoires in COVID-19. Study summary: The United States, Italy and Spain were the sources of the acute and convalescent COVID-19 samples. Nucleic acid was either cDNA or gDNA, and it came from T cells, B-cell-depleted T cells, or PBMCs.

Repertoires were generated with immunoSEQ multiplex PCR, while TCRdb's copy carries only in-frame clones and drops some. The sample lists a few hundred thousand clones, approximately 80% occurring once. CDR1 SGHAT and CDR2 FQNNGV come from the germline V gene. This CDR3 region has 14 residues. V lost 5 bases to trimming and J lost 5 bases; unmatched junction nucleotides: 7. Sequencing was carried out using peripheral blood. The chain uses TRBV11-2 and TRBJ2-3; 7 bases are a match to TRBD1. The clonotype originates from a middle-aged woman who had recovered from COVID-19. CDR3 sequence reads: CASSPDQGEDTQYF. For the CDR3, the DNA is TGTGCCAGCAGCCCAGATCAGGGGGAAGATACGCAGTATTTT.